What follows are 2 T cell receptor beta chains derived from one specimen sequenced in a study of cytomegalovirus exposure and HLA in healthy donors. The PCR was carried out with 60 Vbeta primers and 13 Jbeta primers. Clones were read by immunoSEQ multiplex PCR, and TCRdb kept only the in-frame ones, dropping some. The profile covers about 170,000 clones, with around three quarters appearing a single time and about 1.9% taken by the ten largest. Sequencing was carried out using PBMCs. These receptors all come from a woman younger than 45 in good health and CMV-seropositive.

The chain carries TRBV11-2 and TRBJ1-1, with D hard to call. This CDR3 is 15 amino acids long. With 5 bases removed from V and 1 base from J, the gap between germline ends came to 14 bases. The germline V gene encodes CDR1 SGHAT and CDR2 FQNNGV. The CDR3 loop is CASSPRYGRNTEAFF. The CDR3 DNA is TGTGCCAGCAGCCCCCGTTACGGGAGGAACACTGAAGCTTTCTTT.

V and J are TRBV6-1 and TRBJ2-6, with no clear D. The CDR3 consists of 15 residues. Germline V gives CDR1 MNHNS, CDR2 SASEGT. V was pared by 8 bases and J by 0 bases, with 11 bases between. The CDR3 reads CASCHTHSGANVLTF. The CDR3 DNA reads TGTGCCAGCTGCCACACCCACTCTGGGGCCAACGTCCTGACTTTC.